The 6 T cell receptor beta chains in this list originate from one sample, sequenced in a study of early T cells in non-severe SARS-CoV-2 infection. In TCRdb, the 5' RACE reads were re-called with MiXCR into one record per CDR3 protein. The sample has 85,000 to 100,000 distinct CDR3 sequences, around 10% seen once. Here the sequenced sample was whole blood, taken at baseline. Receptor source: an adult who was a healthcare worker with PCR-confirmed SARS-CoV-2 infection or an uninfected control (not recorded which).

There are many counts of this clonotype. The gene calls are TRBV28 and TRBJ2-2, with D possibly being TRBD2 (6 bases). This CDR3 region has 16 residues. V shed 2 bases and J shed 4 bases, with 14 bases lying between them. Germline V gene sequence: CDR1 MDHEN, CDR2 SYDVKM. Here the CDR3 reads CASSLPLGLSTGELFF. The CDR3 nucleotides read TGTGCCAGCAGTTTACCCCTGGGACTGAGCACCGGGGAGCTGTTTTTT.

There are many counts of this clonotype. The chain carries TRBV20-1 and TRBJ2-1, with TRBD2 as a possible D gene (6 bases). Germline CDR1 reads DFQATT; CDR2 reads SNEGSKA (reference sequence). V lost 5 bases and J lost 4, with 15 bases in between. The CDR3 consists of 14 residues. CDR3 DNA sequence: TGCAGTGCTTATACGCGGCGGGGTTACAATGAGCAGTTCTTC. Residues: CSAYTRRGYNEQFF.

This clonotype was picked up many times. The V and J genes are TRBV5-6 and TRBJ2-5; possibly TRBD1 or TRBD2 for D (5 bases each). Germline V lookup: CDR1 SGHDT, CDR2 YYEEEE. The V end was cut by 5 bases, the J end by 1 base, with 15 bases between. The CDR3 totals 15 residues. The CDR3 DNA sequence: TGTGCCAGCAGTAAGGTCAGGGACCCCCAAGAGACCCAGTACTTC. As protein: CASSKVRDPQETQYF. Full variable domain (rest looked up from reference TRBV5-6 and TRBJ2-5): DAGVTQSPTHLIKTRGQQVTLRCSPKSGHDTVSWYQQALGQGPQFIFQYYEEEERQRGNFPDRFSGHQFPNYSSELNVNALLLGDSALYLCASSKVRDPQETQYFGPGTRLLVL.

This clonotype was detected a few times. The V call is TRBV5-1, the J call TRBJ2-7; the match to TRBD1 covers 7 bases. CDR3 size: 16 residues. Germline trimming cut 1 base from V and 5 bases from J; bases unmatched to any gene: 12. In germline, CDR1 is SGHRS, CDR2 YFSETQ. The CDR3 here is CASSLRVRVQGDEQYF. The CDR3, as DNA: TGCGCCAGCAGCTTGAGGGTGCGGGTCCAGGGGGACGAGCAGTACTTC.

This clonotype was seen more than once but under ten times. The V gene is TRBV20-1, the J gene TRBJ2-5; TRBD1 matches at 7 bases. CDR3 length: 13 residues. Germline V gives CDR1 DFQATT, CDR2 SNEGSKA (reference sequence). Trimming took 6 bases from V and 4 from J; bases not matched to a gene: 8. The CDR3 region is CSATTGKGETQYF. For the CDR3, the DNA is TGCAGTGCCACGACAGGGAAGGGAGAGACCCAGTACTTC.

This chain uses TRBV11-3 with TRBJ2-1, with a possible D match to TRBD2 (6 bases). V lost 3 bases and J lost 4, with 10 bases in between. Germline V gives CDR1 SGHNT, CDR2 YENEEA. This CDR3 is built from 14 residues. The CDR3 DNA sequence: TGTGCCAGCAGCTTGTATAGCGGATACAATGAGCAGTTCTTC. Encoded protein: CASSLYSGYNEQFF. Full variable domain (outside the CDR3, taken from reference TRBV11-3 and TRBJ2-1): EAGVVQSPRYKIIEKKQPVAFWCNPISGHNTLYWYLQNLGQGPELLIRYENEEAVDDSQLPKDRFSAERLKGVDSTLKIQPAELGDSAVYLCASSLYSGYNEQFFGPGTRLTVL.